This T cell receptor beta chain is drawn from a study of blood T cells in healthy people across ages. Per germline, CDR1 LNHNV and CDR2 YYDKDF (reference sequence). CDR3 size: 13 residues. Germline trimming cut 4 bases from V and 8 bases from J; bases unmatched to any gene: 5. Caucasian individuals from Russia who were healthy and aged about 6 to 95 acted as donors. Sample-barcoded 5' priming and a J-beta primer mix drove a second PCR of about 6 to 12 cycles. MiXCR, run by TCRdb on the 5' RACE reads, gives a single entry per CDR3 protein. The top ten hold 7.7% of the sample, which has about 1,500,000 distinct CDR3 sequences, under 30% seen once. This clonotype was detected a few times.

The receptor was isolated from a woman aged 25 to 45 in good health. Sequencing used blood. The chain combines TRBV15 with TRBJ2-3; 8 bases align to TRBD2. DNA of the CDR3: TGTGCCACCAGCACCTCCCGGGGGGGTACGCAGTATTTT. It specifies CATSTSRGGTQYF.